This T cell receptor (beta chain) was recovered during a study of blood T cell repertoires in COVID-19. Sequenced by immunoSEQ multiplex PCR; TCRdb stores in-frame clones only, minus some. The sample has about 250,000 clones; about nine tenths are singletons. A word on this clone: This CDR3 is also generated by other DNA sequences in the sample.

Germline V gene data show CDR1 as LNHDA and CDR2 as SQIVND (reference sequence). With V trimmed by 3 bases and J by 4 bases, 5 bases remained unmatched. The CDR3 spans 14 residues. The sample comprised peripheral blood. The chain carries TRBV19 and TRBJ1-1; 7 nucleotides align to TRBD1. This TCR was sampled from a middle-aged woman who had recovered from COVID-19. CDR3 sequence: CASSIGQGGTEAFF. Written as DNA, the CDR3 is TGTGCCAGTAGTATCGGCCAGGGGGGCACTGAAGCTTTCTTT. Using reference TRBV19 and TRBJ1-1 for the parts outside the CDR3, the full variable domain is DGGITQSPKYLFRKEGQNVTLSCEQNLNHDAMYWYRQDPGQGLRLIYYSQIVNDFQKGDIAEGYSVSREKKESFPLTVTSAQKNPTAFYLCASSIGQGGTEAFFGQGTRLTVV.